The sequence of this T cell receptor beta chain was determined in a study of blood T cells in healthy people across ages. With 2 bases clipped from V and 6 bases from J, the junction kept 1 base outside the gene matches. Germline CDR1 is MNHEY and CDR2 is SVGEGT. This CDR3 has 15 residues. Study observations and caveats: Unsorted PBMC material precluded a definitive naive versus antigen-experienced comparison.

With regard to this clonotype: The antigen is undetermined.

A second PCR of about 7 to 12 cycles used a sample-barcoded 5' primer and a J-beta primer mix. TCRdb re-called the 5' RACE reads through MiXCR, storing one row per CDR3 protein. The table includes about 680,000 distinct CDR3 sequences, 49% detected once. V is TRBV6-2 or TRBV6-3 and J is TRBJ2-2; 12 bases are a match to TRBD2. The material sequenced was blood. The clonotype originates from an older woman in good health. The CDR3 DNA is TGTGCCAGCAGTTACGGGACTAGCGGGCCCGGGGAGCTGTTTTTT. It yields the protein CASSYGTSGPGELFF.